This T cell receptor (beta chain) was sequenced in a study of CD8 T cells in Susac syndrome. RNA was extracted with the RNeasy kit, and a quantity of about 0.5 to 1 ug was reverse transcribed using random hexamers. One entry per CDR3 protein results from TCRdb running MiXCR on the immunoSEQ multiplex PCR reads. The sample records about 110,000 distinct CDR3 sequences, roughly 97% being singletons. The CDR3 totals 15 residues. V was clipped by 2 bases and J by 0 bases, with 8 bases between them. Germline V lookup: CDR1 MGHDK, CDR2 SYGVNS. Sequencing of TCR beta was performed on blood CD8+ T cells and on blood CD4+ T cells.

The receptor's source is a human donor in good health. Sequencing used CD4+ T cells from PBMCs. V gene TRBV25-1 combines with J gene TRBJ1-5; D is ambiguous. The CDR3 bases are TGTGCCAGCAGTGAAGGCAGACATAGCAATCAGCCCCAGCATTTT. Amino acid sequence: CASSEGRHSNQPQHF.